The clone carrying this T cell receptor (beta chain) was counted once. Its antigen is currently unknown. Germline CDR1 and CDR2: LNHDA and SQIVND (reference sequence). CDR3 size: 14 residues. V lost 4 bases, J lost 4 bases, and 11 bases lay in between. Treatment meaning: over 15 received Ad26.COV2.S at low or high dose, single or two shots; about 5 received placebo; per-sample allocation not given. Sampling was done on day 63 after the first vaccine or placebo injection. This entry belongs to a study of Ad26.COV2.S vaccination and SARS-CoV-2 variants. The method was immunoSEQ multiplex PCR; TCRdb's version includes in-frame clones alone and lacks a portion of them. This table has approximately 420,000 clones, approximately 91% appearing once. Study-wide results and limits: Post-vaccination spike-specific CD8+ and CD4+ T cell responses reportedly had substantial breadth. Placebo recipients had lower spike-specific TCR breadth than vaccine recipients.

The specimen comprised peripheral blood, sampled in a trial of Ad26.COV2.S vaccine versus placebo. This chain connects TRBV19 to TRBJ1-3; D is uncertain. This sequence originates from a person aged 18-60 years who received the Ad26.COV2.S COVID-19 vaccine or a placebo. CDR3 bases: TGTGCCAGTAGTAATGAGGAGCCGGGAAACACCATATATTTT. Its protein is CASSNEEPGNTIYF.